The 25 T cell receptor beta chains given below trace back to one sample, sequenced in a study of read filtering for tumor transcriptome and immune sequencing (dated by TCRdb to 2020 to 2022). Sequencing was carried out with an Illumina HiSeq 4000. Starting from 400 ng RNA, TCR libraries were constructed with the Immunoverse kit using molecular barcoded adaptors that cover the alpha/delta and beta/gamma chains. TCRdb trimmed public reads at Q25 via fastp, called clones via MiXCR and kept in-frame beta chains. Rows merge per CDR3 protein into single entries with the most common DNA and genes. The table for this sample lists fewer than 45,000 distinct CDR3 sequences; approximately 12% of them were counted only once. About 35% of the sample lies in the top ten. Sequenced: a population of CD138-negative cells sorted from bone marrow. Explained via the paper, the cell subset or site label denotes: bone marrow mononuclear cells depleted of CD138+ plasma/myeloma cells by negative magnetic selection. The receptors were gathered from a donor aged 40 or over with multiple myeloma.

This clonotype was seen ten or more times. The chain joins TRBV12-3 or TRBV12-4 to TRBJ1-2, with 9 nucleotides matching TRBD1. V trimming: 5 bases; J trimming: 2 bases; junction bases outside the gene matches: 6. The CDR3 is 15 residues long. CDR3 loop: CASSPRQGGNYGYTF. Here the CDR3 DNA reads TGTGCCAGCAGTCCCCGACAGGGGGGAAACTATGGCTACACCTTC.

A note on this clonotype: Sequence at one end of the junction differs from germline and may be a read error. V gene TRBV28 combines with J gene TRBJ1-2; no clear D gene. Germline assignment: CDR1 MDHEN and CDR2 SYDVKM. This CDR3 is 14 amino acids long. This chain's CDR3 is CARSTPTHHYGYTF. Here the CDR3 DNA reads TGTGCCCGCAGTACCCCGACGCACCACTATGGCTACACCTTC.

On this clonotype itself: At one end the junction does not follow the germline gene, possibly because of a read error. The rearrangement joins TRBV27 to TRBJ2-2, with TRBD1 matching 8 bases. Germline V gene lookup returns CDR1 MNHEY and CDR2 SMNVEV (reference sequence). This CDR3 comprises 15 residues. CDR3 sequence: CASRRQGIDTGELLF. CDR3 bases: TGTGCCAGCAGACGACAGGGGATCGACACCGGGGAGCTGCTTTTT.

This clonotype showed up many times. V and J are TRBV3-1 and TRBJ2-1; D remains unclear. The germline V gene encodes CDR1 LGHDT and CDR2 YNNKEL (reference sequence). V shed 6 bases and J shed 10 bases, with 10 bases lying between them. This CDR3 has 11 amino acids. The CDR3 DNA follows: TGTGCCAGCAGTTTAGACGGGGAGCAGTTCTTC. Its protein is CASSLDGEQFF.

This clonotype was counted ten times or more. The chain carries TRBV7-9 and TRBJ2-1, with unresolved D. V was cut by 3 bases and J by 7 bases, with 7 bases left in between. Germline CDR1 is SEHNR and CDR2 is FQNEAQ (reference sequence). This CDR3 is 12 amino acids long. The CDR3 DNA sequence: TGTGCCAGCAGCTTTGACCCAAATGAGCAGTTCTTC. Translation: CASSFDPNEQFF.

In its sample, this clonotype was seen many times. The CDR3 DNA reads TGTGCCAGCAGACCCTCGCAAGGGACAGGGGGCCATGGCTACACCTTC. This translates into CASRPSQGTGGHGYTF. The chain joins TRBV28 to TRBJ1-2, with TRBD1 identical over 12 bases. The V segment lost 6 bases and the J segment 6 bases; nucleotides outside the gene matches: 11. Germline CDR1 is MDHEN and CDR2 is SYDVKM. This CDR3 comprises 16 residues.

The CDR3, as DNA: TGTGCTAGTGGTTTGATGACTAGCGGGGTTAAAAACATTCAGTACTTC. Encoded protein: CASGLMTSGVKNIQYF. V gene TRBV12-5 combines with J gene TRBJ2-4; 11 nucleotides align to TRBD2. From germline, CDR1 is LGHNT and CDR2 FRNRAP. The CDR3 length is 16 residues. The J segment lost 4 bases and the V segment lost 2 bases, leaving 4 bases of the junction unmatched.

This clonotype has a handful of counts. Given a much more abundant clone one base away, this may be a read error. A read error is likely, as this CDR3 ends without the conserved phenylalanine or tryptophan. The CDR3 coding sequence is TGTGCCAGCAGTGATCAGACAGGGTTTCAGCCCCAGCATCTT. Its protein product is CASSDQTGFQPQHL. The chain carries TRBV6-1 and TRBJ1-5; 7 bases map to TRBD1. The junction had 5 bases not matched to a gene; V was cut back by 3 bases and J by 6 bases. The CDR3 is made up of 14 amino acids. The germline gives CDR1 MNHNS, CDR2 SASEGT.

This clonotype was detected ten times or more. The rearrangement joins TRBV28 to TRBJ1-5, with D possibly matching TRBD1 (6 bases). This CDR3 is 15 amino acids long. In germline, CDR1 is MDHEN, CDR2 SYDVKM. The germline V and J ends were trimmed by 7 bases and 2 bases, with 15 bases remaining between them. In DNA, the CDR3 is TGTGCCAGCAAGACCTCAGGGGTCGGCAATCAGCCCCAGCATTTT. Residues: CASKTSGVGNQPQHF. The entire variable domain, with the rest obtained from reference TRBV28 and TRBJ1-5, is as follows: DVKVTQSSRYLVKRTGEKVFLECVQDMDHENMFWYRQDPGLGLRLIYFSYDVKMKEKGDIPEGYSVSREKKERFSLILESASTNQTSMYLCASKTSGVGNQPQHFGDGTRLSIL.

This clonotype has a count of ten or more. The rearrangement joins TRBV29-1 to TRBJ2-7; D not certain. The germline V gene has CDR1 SQVTM and CDR2 ANQGSEA. The CDR3 contains 14 residues. V lost 4 bases and J lost 5, with 18 bases in between. The CDR3 nucleotides are TGCAGCGTTGGTCCCCAGGCAACCCCTCACGAGCAGTACTTC. Its translation: CSVGPQATPHEQYF.

This clonotype occurred many times. The rearrangement joins TRBV12-3 or TRBV12-4 to TRBJ1-5; D may be TRBD1 (6 bases). The CDR3 extends over 11 amino acids. The ends were cut back, 6 bases at V and 11 bases at J, with 11 bases in the middle. The CDR3 nucleotides are TGTGCCAGCAGCCTAGAGGGGGCCCAGCATTTT. Protein sequence: CASSLEGAQHF.

This clonotype appeared many times. This chain connects TRBV9 to TRBJ2-1; perhaps TRBD2 as D (5 bases). CDR3 length: 16 amino acids. Germline V gene data show CDR1 as SGDLS and CDR2 as YYNGEE. The ends were cut back, 3 bases at V and 0 bases at J, with 13 bases in the middle. The CDR3: CASSGRTGVSYNEQFF. Here the CDR3 DNA reads TGTGCCAGCAGCGGGAGGACTGGGGTCTCCTACAATGAGCAGTTCTTC.

A note on this clonotype: One base away lies a much larger clone, so this may be a sequencing read error. The rearrangement joins TRBV12-3 or TRBV12-4 to TRBJ2-2; tentatively, D is TRBD1 (5 bases). V lost 5 bases and J 5 bases, leaving 18 bases between the germline ends. The CDR3 has 16 amino acids. CDR3 in amino acids: CASSNDSLAPTGELFF. The CDR3 DNA reads as TGTGCCAGCAGTAACGACAGCCTGGCCCCTACCGGGGAGCTGTTTTTT.

The chain couples TRBV28 to TRBJ2-2, with D uncertain. This CDR3 is built from 13 residues. Per the germline V gene, CDR1 is MDHEN and CDR2 is SYDVKM. V was pared by 6 bases and J by 4 bases, with 9 bases between. The DNA for the CDR3 is TGTGCCAGCAGGGCCAGAGTCACCGGGGAGCTGTTTTTT. Translated, it gives CASRARVTGELFF.

This clonotype has at least ten counts. The chain recombines TRBV7-9 with TRBJ2-7, with TRBD1 matching over 11 bases. The CDR3 length is 15 residues. Germline CDR1 SEHNR, CDR2 FQNEAQ (reference sequence). After removal of 5 bases from V and 3 bases from J, the junction contained 6 bases not matched to a gene. The CDR3 coding sequence is TGTGCCAGCAGCCTAACCGGGACAGGGGGCTACGAGCAGTACTTC. Translating it yields CASSLTGTGGYEQYF.

This clonotype was picked up many times. The chain recombines TRBV7-2 with TRBJ1-1; possible D gene TRBD1, 6 bases. Trimming took 7 bases from V and 1 from J, leaving 16 bases between them. This CDR3 is 15 amino acids long. Germline V CDR1 and CDR2: SGHTA, FQGNSA. CDR3 loop: CASNSSPGANTEAFF. The CDR3 nucleotides are TGTGCCAGCAACTCTAGCCCAGGGGCGAACACTGAAGCTTTCTTT.

This clonotype was counted many times. CDR3 bases: TGTGCCAGCAGCTTCAGAGGGAAAGGGCATGAAAAACTGTTTTTT. Its translation is CASSFRGKGHEKLFF. The V gene is TRBV7-9, the J gene TRBJ1-4, with D uncertain. Trimming removed 3 bases at V and 6 bases at J, with 14 bases between. The CDR3 runs 15 residues. Per germline, CDR1 SEHNR and CDR2 FQNEAQ (reference sequence).

At least ten counts were recorded for this clonotype. Germline and junction disagree at one end, which may indicate a read error. The chain joins TRBV5-1 to TRBJ1-1; D is undetermined. Germline-derived CDR1 and CDR2 are SGHRS and YFSETQ. The CDR3 covers 13 residues. The CDR3, as DNA: TGTGCCAGCAGCTTCCAGGAGAACACTGAAGCTTTCTTT. This encodes CASSFQENTEAFF. Full variable domain (outside the CDR3, taken from reference TRBV5-1 and TRBJ1-1): KAGVTQTPRYLIKTRGQQVTLSCSPISGHRSVSWYQQTPGQGLQFLFEYFSETQRNKGNFPGRFSGRQFSNSRSEMNVSTLELGDSALYLCASSFQENTEAFFGQGTRLTVV.

In this sample, this clonotype turned up many times. The rearrangement links TRBV9 to TRBJ1-3; TRBD1 matches at 8 bases. Germline CDR1 and CDR2: SGDLS and YYNGEE. J gave up 8 bases and V 4 bases, and 14 bases lay outside the gene matches. This CDR3 region has 16 residues. The CDR3 nucleotides are TGTGCCAGCAGCAAAACAGGGGGTGTGGATCCCCACACCATATATTTT. Its protein is CASSKTGGVDPHTIYF.

The sample holds many counts of this clonotype. This chain connects TRBV2 to TRBJ2-6; D possibly matches TRBD1 or TRBD2 (6 bases each). The CDR3 is 15 amino acids. V lost 2 bases and J lost 2, with 7 bases in between. The germline V gene encodes CDR1 SNHLY and CDR2 FYNNEI. The CDR3 DNA follows: TGTGCCAGCAGTGAAAGGGGGGCTGGGGCCAACGTCCTGACTTTC. This sequence encodes CASSERGAGANVLTF.

With respect to this clonotype: A read error may be the cause here, since a much bigger clone is one base away. The chain uses TRBV6-2 or TRBV6-3 and TRBJ2-3; TRBD2 is a possible D gene (5 bases). CDR1 and CDR2 from the germline V gene are MNHEY and SVGEGT. The CDR3 has 13 amino acids. Deletions cut 2 bases from V and 7 bases from J, with 10 bases between. The CDR3 protein is CASSYGRTYTQYF. CDR3 in DNA: TGTGCCAGCAGTTACGGAAGGACTTATACGCAGTATTTT.

Ten or more counts support this clonotype. The V call is TRBV6-5, the J call TRBJ1-6; tentatively, D is TRBD1 (6 bases). There are 15 residues in the CDR3. CDR1 MNHEY and CDR2 SVGAGI come from the germline V gene. Trimming stripped 3 bases from V and 5 bases from J, with 11 bases between. This CDR3 is CASSYGGANNSPLHF. DNA of the CDR3: TGTGCCAGCAGTTATGGGGGCGCAAATAATTCACCCCTCCACTTT.

This clonotype was observed a few times. The genes are TRBV2 and TRBJ2-5; 7 nucleotides line up with TRBD2. V lost 4 bases and J lost 2; bases outside the gene matches: 7. From germline, CDR1 is SNHLY and CDR2 FYNNEI. CDR3 length: 15 amino acids. The CDR3 spells CASSGGPSGQETQYF. The CDR3 coding sequence is TGTGCCAGCAGTGGGGGCCCTAGCGGACAAGAGACCCAGTACTTC.

This clonotype was detected ten times or more. The rearrangement links TRBV20-1 to TRBJ2-1; 8 nucleotides agree with TRBD2. The trim removed 6 bases at V and 4 bases at J, leaving 8 bases unmatched. This CDR3 comprises 14 residues. Looked up from germline, CDR1 is DFQATT and CDR2 is SNEGSKA (reference sequence). The CDR3 region has the DNA TGCAGTGCGCCCCCGGGGGGGCCGTACAATGAGCAGTTCTTC. Protein: CSAPPGGPYNEQFF.

This clonotype was recorded at least ten times. The chain links TRBV2 to TRBJ2-5; D is unclear. Trimming took off 4 bases at V and 5 bases at J, with 8 bases between the two ends. The germline V gene has CDR1 SNHLY and CDR2 FYNNEI. This CDR3 is 12 amino acids long. In DNA form, the CDR3 reads TGTGCCAGCAGTGGACACTGGGAGACCCAGTACTTC. It encodes CASSGHWETQYF.